This T cell receptor (beta chain) appears in the sequencing data of a study of response to subunit inactivated influenza vaccine (dated by TCRdb to the late 2010s). About the investigation overall: Deep quantitative profiling of the T cell receptor repertoire was used in the study to follow responses to a trivalent subunit inactivated influenza vaccine.

What the time point label conveys for this sample: around 45 days after influenza vaccine administration. Taken from the germline V gene (reference sequence), the CDR1 and CDR2 loops are LNHNV and YYDKDF. The CDR3 covers 16 residues, taking in both the cysteine and the phenylalanine. Only the CDR3 DNA is retained, 48 bases long and in frame from the first base. V is reduced by 0 bases and J by 10 bases, leaving a spacing of 19 bases between them. On the study overall, not on this receptor specifically: The authors proposed that each seasonal influenza vaccination may bring in only a limited number of new T cells.

Library construction relied on RT-PCR. Sequencing was carried out with an Illumina HiSeq 2500. TCRdb reran the public reads through fastp at Q25 and MiXCR, keeping productive beta chains. Records with the same CDR3 protein are collapsed into one entry carrying the most frequent genes and DNA. The sample table contains approximately 500,000 distinct CDR3 sequences; only one count was recorded for 10% to 15% of them. The ten most abundant clones make up roughly 14% of the sample. This clonotype has ten or more counts. No antigen is known for it. No much larger clonotype is one base removed from it; base qualities were not supplied.

The origin of this receptor is a man in his fifties or sixties who received an inactivated influenza vaccine. Donor details come from another sample of the same person, matched by shared clones. The sequence links TRBV15 to TRBJ2-1, with the D segment identity uncertain. This specimen was PBMCs from blood, taken roughly 6 weeks after vaccination. The DNA reads as follows: TGTGCCACCAGCAGAGATGACCGGGCAGGAGAAGGGGAGCAGTTCTTC. This sequence encodes CATSRDDRAGEGEQFF.